This T cell receptor beta chain was identified during a study of blood T cell repertoires in COVID-19. The CDR3 has 13 residues. Germline CDR1 and CDR2: LNHDA and SQIVND (reference sequence). The V segment lost 6 bases and the J segment 15 bases; nucleotides outside the gene matches: 13. The table came from immunoSEQ multiplex PCR; TCRdb's copy has only in-frame clones and leaves some out. The table includes about 110,000 clones, roughly 80% detected once. This TCR derives from a human donor in a cohort sampled during active or convalescent COVID-19. The specimen was peripheral blood. The chain has TRBV19 and TRBJ2-4; 8 bases line up with TRBD1. Here the CDR3 reads CASRNPGTGPRYF. CDR3 sequence (DNA): TGTGCCAGTAGAAATCCCGGGACAGGCCCCAGGTACTTC.